This TCR beta chain was captured in a study of blood T cell repertoires in COVID-19. Study-level background: Collection of acute and convalescent COVID-19 samples took place in the United States, Italy and Spain.

The table came from immunoSEQ multiplex PCR; TCRdb's copy has only in-frame clones and leaves some out. The top ten hold approximately 9% of the sample, which has about 15,000 clones, around 81% seen once. Germline assignment: CDR1 MDHEN and CDR2 SYDVKM. This CDR3 spans 14 amino acids. J was trimmed by 7 bases and V by 7 bases; bases with no gene match: 4. Sequences were obtained from peripheral blood. V and J are TRBV28 and TRBJ2-1, with 13 bases lining up with TRBD2. This clonotype was sampled from a human donor in a cohort sampled during active COVID-19. CDR3 sequence (DNA): TGTGCCAGCACACTAGCGGGAGGGGAAAATGAGCAGTTCTTC. Its protein product is CASTLAGGENEQFF.